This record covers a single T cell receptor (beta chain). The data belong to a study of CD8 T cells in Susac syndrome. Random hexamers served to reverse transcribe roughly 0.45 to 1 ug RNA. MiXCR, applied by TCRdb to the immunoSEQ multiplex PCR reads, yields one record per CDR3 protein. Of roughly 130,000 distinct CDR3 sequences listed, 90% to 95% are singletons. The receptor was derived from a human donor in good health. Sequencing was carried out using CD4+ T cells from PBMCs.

The CDR3 DNA reads TGCAGCGTTGAGCTAGCGGGAGATGAGCAGTTCTTC. Translated, it gives CSVELAGDEQFF. The chain recombines TRBV29-1 with TRBJ2-1; TRBD2 agrees at 10 bases. The CDR3 has 12 residues. V lost 3 bases to trimming and J lost 8 bases; unmatched junction nucleotides: 1. CDR1 SQVTM and CDR2 ANQGSEA come from the germline V gene.